The 12 T cell receptor beta chains reported below all come from one sample, sequenced in a study of T cell responses to AZD1222 COVID-19 vaccine. The protocol was immunoSEQ multiplex PCR, while the TCRdb copy is restricted to in-frame clones and leaves out a portion. The sample holds roughly 120,000 clones, 80% to 90% seen once. The starting material was peripheral blood, obtained on day 0 of AZD1222 vaccination. The receptors here all came from an adult in good health.

This chain connects TRBV3-1 (or the pseudogene TRBV3-2) to TRBJ2-2, with 9 bases fitting TRBD2. The CDR3 is 15 amino acids. The J segment lost 7 bases and the V segment lost 3 bases, leaving 6 bases of the junction unmatched. CDR1 is LGHDT, CDR2 YNNKEL, per germline (reference sequence). For the CDR3, the DNA is TGTGCCAGCAGCCACAGACTAGCGGTGAACGGGGAGCTGTTTTTT. This translates into CASSHRLAVNGELFF.

The rearrangement uses TRBV21-1 and TRBJ1-3; the table's D call, TRBD1, has no DNA check behind it. TRBV21-1 is a recognized pseudogene. The CDR3 contains 14 residues. CDR3 nucleotides: TGTGCCAGCAGCAAAGTCGACAGAGGAAACACCATATATTTT. Translated, it gives CASSKVDRGNTIYF.

V usage is TRBV15 and J usage is TRBJ2-1; TRBD2 agrees at 8 bases. The CDR3 consists of 16 residues. CDR1 LNHNV and CDR2 YYDKDF come from the germline V gene (reference sequence). J lost 3 bases, V lost 1 base, and 5 bases had no gene match. CDR3 amino acids: CATSRVASGLYNEQFF. The DNA of the CDR3 is TGTGCCACCAGCAGAGTCGCTAGCGGGCTCTACAATGAGCAGTTCTTC.

The genes are TRBV24-1 and TRBJ2-1; a possible D gene is TRBD2 (6 bases). The CDR3 is 13 amino acids. V gave up 6 bases and J gave up 5 bases, with 10 bases separating them. CDR1 and CDR2 from the germline V gene are KGHDR and SFDVKD. The CDR3 DNA is TGTGCCACCAGTTCGGAGGGGCACAATGAGCAGTTCTTC. Translation: CATSSEGHNEQFF.

V usage is TRBV28 and J usage is TRBJ2-7; 12 bases match TRBD2. The CDR3 has 16 residues. Germline assignment: CDR1 MDHEN and CDR2 SYDVKM. The V gene end was trimmed by 5 bases and the J gene end by 5 bases; junction bases not matched to a gene: 10. This CDR3 reads CASSPTSGGSRNEQYF. The CDR3 DNA is TGTGCCAGCAGTCCCACTAGCGGGGGGTCGAGGAACGAGCAGTACTTC.

V usage is TRBV28 and J usage is TRBJ2-1, with 14 bases lining up with TRBD2. CDR1 and CDR2 from the germline V gene are MDHEN and SYDVKM. The CDR3 extends over 15 amino acids. Trimming at V came to 5 bases and at J to 9 bases, leaving 6 bases not matched to a gene. The CDR3 loop reads CASSAGTSGGGEQFF. The DNA for the CDR3 is TGTGCCAGCAGTGCTGGGACTAGCGGGGGTGGTGAGCAGTTCTTC.

The gene calls are TRBV24-1 and TRBJ2-3; 10 bases line up with TRBD2. The junction had 9 bases not matched to a gene; V was cut back by 6 bases and J by 1 base. CDR1 KGHDR and CDR2 SFDVKD come from the germline V gene. This CDR3 spans 17 amino acids. This CDR3 is CATSLAGVSSGTDTQYF. CDR3 DNA sequence: TGTGCCACCAGTCTAGCGGGAGTTTCTTCTGGCACAGATACGCAGTATTTT.

This clone was seen more than once but under ten times. V usage is TRBV2 and J usage is TRBJ2-1; TRBD1 matches at 8 bases. The CDR3 is made up of 17 amino acids. The ends lost 4 bases at V and 0 bases at J; junction bases unmatched: 8. CDR1 and CDR2 (germline): SNHLY, FYNNEI. The CDR3 DNA follows: TGTGCCAGCAGTGGCGAGACAGGGGTAAGCTCCTACAATGAGCAGTTCTTC. It is translated as CASSGETGVSSYNEQFF.

The chain carries TRBV30 and TRBJ1-4; 7 nucleotides match TRBD1. Per the germline V gene, CDR1 is GTSNPN and CDR2 is SVGIG (reference sequence). The CDR3 runs to 15 residues. J was trimmed by 8 bases and V by 1 base; bases with no gene match: 10. Here the CDR3 DNA reads TGTGCCTGGAGTGAAATTGGACAGGCCCTAGAAAAACTGTTTTTT. Translated, it gives CAWSEIGQALEKLFF.

V and J are TRBV30 and TRBJ2-7; TRBD2 might be the D (6 bases). Trimming left V 4 bases short and J 6 bases short, with 13 bases between. There are 12 residues in the CDR3. CDR1 is GTSNPN, CDR2 SVGIG, per germline (reference sequence). CDR3: CAWNPGEREQYF. The CDR3, as DNA: TGTGCCTGGAATCCGGGAGAACGCGAGCAGTACTTC.

V is TRBV7-2 and J is TRBJ1-1; D is possibly TRBD1 (5 bases). Germline lookup yields CDR1 SGHTA and CDR2 FQGNSA. The CDR3 runs to 13 residues. Trimming left V 2 bases short and J 6 bases short, with 10 bases between. CDR3 protein: CASSLSGTAEAFF. The CDR3 region has the DNA TGTGCCAGCAGCTTATCCGGGACCGCTGAAGCTTTCTTT.

V is TRBV7-9 and J is TRBJ2-1; D uncertain. Trimming removed 4 bases at V and 8 bases at J, with 6 bases between. Germline V gene lookup returns CDR1 SEHNR and CDR2 FQNEAQ (reference sequence). The CDR3 length is 11 residues. In nucleotides, the CDR3 is TGTGCCAGCAGCTCCAGCTATGAGCAGTTCTTC. Protein sequence: CASSSSYEQFF.